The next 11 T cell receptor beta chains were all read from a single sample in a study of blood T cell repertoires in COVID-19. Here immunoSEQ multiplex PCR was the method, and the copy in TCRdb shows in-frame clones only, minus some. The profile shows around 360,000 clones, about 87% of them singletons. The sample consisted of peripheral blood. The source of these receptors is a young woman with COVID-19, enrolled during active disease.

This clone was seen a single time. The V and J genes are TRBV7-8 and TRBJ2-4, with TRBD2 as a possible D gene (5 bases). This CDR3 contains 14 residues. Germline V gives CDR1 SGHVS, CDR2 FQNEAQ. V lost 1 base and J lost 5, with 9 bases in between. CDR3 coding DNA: TGTGCCAGCAGCTTAGGAGGGTGGGAAAACATTCAGTACTTC. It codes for CASSLGGWENIQYF.

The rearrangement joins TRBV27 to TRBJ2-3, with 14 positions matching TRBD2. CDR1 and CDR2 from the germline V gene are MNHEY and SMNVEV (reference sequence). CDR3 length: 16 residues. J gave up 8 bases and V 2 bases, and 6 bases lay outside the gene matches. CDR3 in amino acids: CASSLQGLAGGVTQYF. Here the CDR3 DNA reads TGTGCCAGCAGTTTACAAGGACTAGCGGGAGGTGTTACGCAGTATTTT.

The CDR3 spells CASSSRTGGYSTDTQYF. The CDR3 region has the DNA TGCGCCAGCAGCTCCAGGACAGGGGGATACAGCACAGATACGCAGTATTTT. The gene calls are TRBV5-1 and TRBJ2-3; 10 bases fit TRBD1. Germline assignment: CDR1 SGHRS and CDR2 YFSETQ. The CDR3 has 17 residues. V shed 3 bases, J shed 0 bases, and the junction held 7 bases outside the gene matches.

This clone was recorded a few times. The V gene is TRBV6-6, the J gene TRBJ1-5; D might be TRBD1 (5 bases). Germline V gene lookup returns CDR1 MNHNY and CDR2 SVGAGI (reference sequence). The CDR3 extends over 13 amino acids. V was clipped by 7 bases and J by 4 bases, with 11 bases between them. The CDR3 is CASTNGGNQPQHF. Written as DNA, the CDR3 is TGTGCCAGCACCAACGGGGGTAATCAGCCCCAGCATTTT.

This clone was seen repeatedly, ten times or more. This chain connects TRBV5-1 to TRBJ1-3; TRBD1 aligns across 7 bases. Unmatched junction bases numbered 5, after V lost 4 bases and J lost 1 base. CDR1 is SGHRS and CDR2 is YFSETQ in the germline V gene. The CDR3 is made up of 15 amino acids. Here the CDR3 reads CASSPYRGSGNTIYF. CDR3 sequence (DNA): TGCGCCAGCAGCCCATACAGGGGATCTGGAAACACCATATATTTT.

The CDR3 DNA is TGTGCCAGCACCAGATTAAGCTCTGGAAACACCATATATTTT. The encoded protein is CASTRLSSGNTIYF. This rearrangement joins TRBV2 to TRBJ1-3; D unresolved. In germline, CDR1 is SNHLY, CDR2 FYNNEI. This CDR3 region has 14 residues. The ends were cut back, 7 bases at V and 0 bases at J, with 10 bases in the middle.

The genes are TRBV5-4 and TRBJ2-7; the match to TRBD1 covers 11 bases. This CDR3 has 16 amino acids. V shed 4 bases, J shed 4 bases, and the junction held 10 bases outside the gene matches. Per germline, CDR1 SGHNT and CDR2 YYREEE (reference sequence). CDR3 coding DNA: TGTGCCAGCAGCAAGGGGACAGGGGGTTTTGGTTACGAGCAGTACTTC. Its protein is CASSKGTGGFGYEQYF.

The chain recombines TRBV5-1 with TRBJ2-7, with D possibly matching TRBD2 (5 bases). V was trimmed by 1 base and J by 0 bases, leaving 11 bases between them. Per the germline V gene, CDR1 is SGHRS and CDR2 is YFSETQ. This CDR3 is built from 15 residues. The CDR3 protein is CASSLRGGPSYEQYF. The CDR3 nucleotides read TGCGCCAGCAGCTTGCGGGGTGGGCCCTCCTACGAGCAGTACTTC.

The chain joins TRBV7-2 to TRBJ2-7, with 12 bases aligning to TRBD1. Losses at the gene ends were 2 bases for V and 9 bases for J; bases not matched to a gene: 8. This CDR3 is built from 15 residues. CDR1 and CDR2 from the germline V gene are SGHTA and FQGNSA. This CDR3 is CASSLYGTGGMGQYF. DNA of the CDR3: TGTGCCAGCAGCTTATATGGGACAGGGGGCATGGGGCAGTACTTC. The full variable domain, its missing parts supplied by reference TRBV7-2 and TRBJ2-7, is GAGVSQSPSNKVTEKGKDVELRCDPISGHTALYWYRQSLGQGLEFLIYFQGNSAPDKSGLPSDRFSAERTGGSVSTLTIQRTQQEDSAVYLCASSLYGTGGMGQYFGPGTRLTVT.

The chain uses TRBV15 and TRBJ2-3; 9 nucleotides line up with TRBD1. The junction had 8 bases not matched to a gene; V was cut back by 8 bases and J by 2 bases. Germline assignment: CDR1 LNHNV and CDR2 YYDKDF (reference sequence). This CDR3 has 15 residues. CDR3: CATHPGTGHTDTQYF. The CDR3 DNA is TGTGCCACCCACCCGGGGACAGGGCACACAGATACGCAGTATTTT.

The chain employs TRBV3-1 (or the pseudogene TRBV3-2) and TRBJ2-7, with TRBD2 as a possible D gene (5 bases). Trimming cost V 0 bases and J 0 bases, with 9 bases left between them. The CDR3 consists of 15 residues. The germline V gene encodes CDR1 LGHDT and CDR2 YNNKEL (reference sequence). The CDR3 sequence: CASSQDGRCSYEQYF. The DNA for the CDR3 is TGTGCCAGCAGCCAAGATGGGAGATGCTCCTACGAGCAGTACTTC.